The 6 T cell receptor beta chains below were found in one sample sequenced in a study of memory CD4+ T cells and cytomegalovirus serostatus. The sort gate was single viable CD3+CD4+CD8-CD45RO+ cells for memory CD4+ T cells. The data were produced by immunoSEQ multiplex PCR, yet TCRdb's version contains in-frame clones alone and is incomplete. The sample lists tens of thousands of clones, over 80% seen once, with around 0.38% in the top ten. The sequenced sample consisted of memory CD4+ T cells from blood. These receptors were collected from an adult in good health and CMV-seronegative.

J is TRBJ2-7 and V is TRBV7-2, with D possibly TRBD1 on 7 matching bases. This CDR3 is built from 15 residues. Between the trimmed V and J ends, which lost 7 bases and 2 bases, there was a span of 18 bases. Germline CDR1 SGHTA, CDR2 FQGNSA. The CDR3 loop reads CASTRGGDSTYEQYF. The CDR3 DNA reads TGTGCCAGCACCCGTGGCGGGGACAGTACCTACGAGCAGTACTTC.

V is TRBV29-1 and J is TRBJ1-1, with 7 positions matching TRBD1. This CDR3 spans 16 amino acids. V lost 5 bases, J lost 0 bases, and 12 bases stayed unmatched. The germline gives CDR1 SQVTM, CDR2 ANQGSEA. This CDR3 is CSVLPPGQLMNTEAFF. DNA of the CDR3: TGCAGCGTTCTACCACCGGGACAGCTCATGAACACTGAAGCTTTCTTT.

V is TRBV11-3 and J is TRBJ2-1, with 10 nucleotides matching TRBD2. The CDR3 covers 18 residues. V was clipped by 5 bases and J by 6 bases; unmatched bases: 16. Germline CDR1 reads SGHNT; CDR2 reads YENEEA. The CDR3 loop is CASSPRGVGAGGFNEQFF. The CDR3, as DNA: TGTGCCAGCAGCCCCAGGGGGGTCGGAGCGGGGGGGTTCAATGAGCAGTTCTTC.

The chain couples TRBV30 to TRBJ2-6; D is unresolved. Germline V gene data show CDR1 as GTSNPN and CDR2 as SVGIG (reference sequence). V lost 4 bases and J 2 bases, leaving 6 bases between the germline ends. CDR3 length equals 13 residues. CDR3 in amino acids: CAWTQTGANVLTF. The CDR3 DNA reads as TGTGCCTGGACCCAGACTGGGGCCAACGTCCTGACTTTC.

The CDR3 DNA reads as TGCGCCAGCAGCTTGGTTCCCGCAGGGGGATTAGAGACCCAGTACTTC. Residues: CASSLVPAGGLETQYF. The V and J genes are TRBV5-1 and TRBJ2-5; the match to TRBD1 covers 7 bases. Germline V gives CDR1 SGHRS, CDR2 YFSETQ. CDR3 length: 16 amino acids. Trimming at V came to 0 bases and at J to 4 bases, leaving 9 bases not matched to a gene.

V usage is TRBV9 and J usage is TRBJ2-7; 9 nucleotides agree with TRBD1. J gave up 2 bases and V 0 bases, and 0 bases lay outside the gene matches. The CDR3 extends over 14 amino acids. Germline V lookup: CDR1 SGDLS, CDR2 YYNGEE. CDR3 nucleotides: TGTGCCAGCAGCGTAGGACAGGGGGCCTACGAGCAGTACTTC. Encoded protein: CASSVGQGAYEQYF.